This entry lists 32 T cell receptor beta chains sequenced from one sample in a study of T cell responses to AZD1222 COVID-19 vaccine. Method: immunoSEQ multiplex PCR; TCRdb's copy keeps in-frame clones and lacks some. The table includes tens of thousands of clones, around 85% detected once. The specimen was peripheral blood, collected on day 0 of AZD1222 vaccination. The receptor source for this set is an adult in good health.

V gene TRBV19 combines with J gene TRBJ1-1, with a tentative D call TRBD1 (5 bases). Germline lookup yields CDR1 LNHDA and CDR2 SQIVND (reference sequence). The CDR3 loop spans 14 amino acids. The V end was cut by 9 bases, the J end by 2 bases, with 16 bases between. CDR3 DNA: TGTGCCAGCTATCGATTCGGGACCAACACTGAAGCTTTCTTT. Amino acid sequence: CASYRFGTNTEAFF. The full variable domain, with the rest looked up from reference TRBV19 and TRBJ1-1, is DGGITQSPKYLFRKEGQNVTLSCEQNLNHDAMYWYRQDPGQGLRLIYYSQIVNDFQKGDIAEGYSVSREKKESFPLTVTSAQKNPTAFYLCASYRFGTNTEAFFGQGTRLTVV.

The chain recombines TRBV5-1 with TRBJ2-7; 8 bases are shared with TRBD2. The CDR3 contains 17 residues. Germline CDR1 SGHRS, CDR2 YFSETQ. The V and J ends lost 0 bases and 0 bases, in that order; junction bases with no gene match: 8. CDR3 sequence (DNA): TGCGCCAGCAGCTTGGATGGTAGCGGGACTTCCTCCTACGAGCAGTACTTC. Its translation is CASSLDGSGTSSYEQYF.

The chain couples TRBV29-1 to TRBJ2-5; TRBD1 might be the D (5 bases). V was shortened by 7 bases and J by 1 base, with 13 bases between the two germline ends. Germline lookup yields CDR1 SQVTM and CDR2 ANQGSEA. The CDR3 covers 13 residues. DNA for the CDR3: TGCAGCGCACGACAGTCACCCCAAGAGACCCAGTACTTC. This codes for CSARQSPQETQYF.

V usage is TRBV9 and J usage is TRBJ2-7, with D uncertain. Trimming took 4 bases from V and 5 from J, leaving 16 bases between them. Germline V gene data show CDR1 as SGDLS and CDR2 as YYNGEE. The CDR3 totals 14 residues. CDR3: CASSPAGGYDEQYF. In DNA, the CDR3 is TGTGCCAGCAGCCCCGCCGGTGGTTACGACGAGCAGTACTTC.

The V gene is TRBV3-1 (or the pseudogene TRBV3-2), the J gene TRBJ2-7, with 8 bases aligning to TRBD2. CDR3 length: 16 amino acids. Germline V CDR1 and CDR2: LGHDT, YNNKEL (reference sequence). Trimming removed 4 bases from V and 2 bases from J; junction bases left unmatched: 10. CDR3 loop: CASSPRRGALTYEQYF. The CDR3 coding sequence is TGTGCCAGCAGCCCCAGGCGGGGGGCCTTAACCTACGAGCAGTACTTC.

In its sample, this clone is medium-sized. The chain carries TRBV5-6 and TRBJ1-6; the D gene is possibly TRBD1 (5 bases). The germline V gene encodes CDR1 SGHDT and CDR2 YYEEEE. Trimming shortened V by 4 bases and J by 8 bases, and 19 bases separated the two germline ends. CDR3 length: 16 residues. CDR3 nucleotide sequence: TGTGCCAGCAGCCAGGGTGGGGCGTGGTTGCATTCACCCCTCCACTTT. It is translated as CASSQGGAWLHSPLHF.

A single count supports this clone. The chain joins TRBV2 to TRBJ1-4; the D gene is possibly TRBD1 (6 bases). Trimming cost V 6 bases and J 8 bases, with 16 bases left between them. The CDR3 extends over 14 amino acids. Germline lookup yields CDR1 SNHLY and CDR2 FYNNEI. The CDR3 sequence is CASSSGELGEKLFF. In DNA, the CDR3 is TGTGCCAGCAGCTCAGGGGAGTTGGGGGAAAAACTGTTTTTT.

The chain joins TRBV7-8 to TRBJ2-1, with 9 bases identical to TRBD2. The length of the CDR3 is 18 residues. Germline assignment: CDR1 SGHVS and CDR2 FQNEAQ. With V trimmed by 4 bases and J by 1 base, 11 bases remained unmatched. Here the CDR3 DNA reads TGTGCCAGCAGCTCCGAACCCATTACTAGCGGGTCCTACAATGAGCAGTTCTTC. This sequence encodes CASSSEPITSGSYNEQFF.

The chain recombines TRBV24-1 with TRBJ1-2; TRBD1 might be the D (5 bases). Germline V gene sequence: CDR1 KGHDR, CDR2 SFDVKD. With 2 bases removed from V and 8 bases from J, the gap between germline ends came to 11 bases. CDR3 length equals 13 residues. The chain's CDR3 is CATSDSEGLGYTF. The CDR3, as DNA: TGTGCCACCAGTGATTCCGAGGGGCTCGGCTACACCTTC.

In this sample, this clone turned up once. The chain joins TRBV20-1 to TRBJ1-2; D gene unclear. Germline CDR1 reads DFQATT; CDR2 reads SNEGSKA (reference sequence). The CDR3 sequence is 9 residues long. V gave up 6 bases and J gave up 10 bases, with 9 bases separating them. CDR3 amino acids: CSARNDYTF. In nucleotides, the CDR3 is TGCAGTGCCCGGAACGACTACACCTTC.

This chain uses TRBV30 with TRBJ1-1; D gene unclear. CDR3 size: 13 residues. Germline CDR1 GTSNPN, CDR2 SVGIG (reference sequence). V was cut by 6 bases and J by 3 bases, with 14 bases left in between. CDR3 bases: TGTGCCTGTGGTTCGTCCTGGGACACTGAAGCTTTCTTT. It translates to CACGSSWDTEAFF.

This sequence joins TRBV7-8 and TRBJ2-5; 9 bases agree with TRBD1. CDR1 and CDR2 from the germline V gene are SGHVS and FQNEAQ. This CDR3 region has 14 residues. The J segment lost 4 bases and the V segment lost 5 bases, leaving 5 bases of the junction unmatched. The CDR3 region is CASSPRDRAETQYF. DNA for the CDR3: TGTGCCAGCAGCCCCCGGGACAGGGCAGAGACCCAGTACTTC.

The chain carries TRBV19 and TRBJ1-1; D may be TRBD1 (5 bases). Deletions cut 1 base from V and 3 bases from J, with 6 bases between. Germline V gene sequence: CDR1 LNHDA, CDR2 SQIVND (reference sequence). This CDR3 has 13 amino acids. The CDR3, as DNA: TGTGCCAGTAGTATAGGGGGGGACACTGAAGCTTTCTTT. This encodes CASSIGGDTEAFF.

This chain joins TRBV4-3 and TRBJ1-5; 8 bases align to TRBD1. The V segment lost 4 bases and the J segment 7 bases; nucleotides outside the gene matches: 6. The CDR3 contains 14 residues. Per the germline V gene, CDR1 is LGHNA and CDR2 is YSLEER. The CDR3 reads CASSRRTGWQPQHF. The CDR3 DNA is TGCGCCAGCAGCCGTAGGACAGGGTGGCAGCCCCAGCATTTT.

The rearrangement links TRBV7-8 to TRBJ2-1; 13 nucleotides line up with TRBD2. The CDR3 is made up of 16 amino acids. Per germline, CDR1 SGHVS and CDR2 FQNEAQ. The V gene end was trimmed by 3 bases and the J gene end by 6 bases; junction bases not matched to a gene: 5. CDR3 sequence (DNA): TGTGCCAGCAGCTTTATCCGACTAGCGGGAGGCAATGAGCAGTTCTTC. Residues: CASSFIRLAGGNEQFF.

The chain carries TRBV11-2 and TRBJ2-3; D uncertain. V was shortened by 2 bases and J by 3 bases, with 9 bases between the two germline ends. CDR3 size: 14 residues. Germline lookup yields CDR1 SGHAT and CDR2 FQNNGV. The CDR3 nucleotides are TGTGCCAGCAGCTTAATCCGTGGTACAGATACGCAGTATTTT. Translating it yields CASSLIRGTDTQYF.

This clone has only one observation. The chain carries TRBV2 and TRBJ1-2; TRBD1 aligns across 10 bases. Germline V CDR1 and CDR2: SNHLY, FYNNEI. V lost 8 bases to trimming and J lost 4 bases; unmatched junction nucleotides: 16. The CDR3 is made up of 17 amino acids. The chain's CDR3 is CASSGVTGQGPPYGYTF. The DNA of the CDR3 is TGTGCCAGCTCTGGGGTTACGGGACAGGGGCCTCCCTATGGCTACACCTTC.

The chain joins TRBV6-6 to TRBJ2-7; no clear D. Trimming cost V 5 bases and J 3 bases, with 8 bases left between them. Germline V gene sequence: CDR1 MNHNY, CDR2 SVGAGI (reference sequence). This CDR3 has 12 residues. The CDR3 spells CASSGIFYEQYF. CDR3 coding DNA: TGTGCCAGCAGTGGGATCTTCTACGAGCAGTACTTC.

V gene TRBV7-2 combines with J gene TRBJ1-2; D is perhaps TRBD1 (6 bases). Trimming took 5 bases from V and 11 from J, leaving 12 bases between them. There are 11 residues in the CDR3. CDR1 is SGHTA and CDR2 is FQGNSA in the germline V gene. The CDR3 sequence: CASSQGGVYTF. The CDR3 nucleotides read TGTGCCAGCAGCCAAGGGGGGGTTTACACCTTC.

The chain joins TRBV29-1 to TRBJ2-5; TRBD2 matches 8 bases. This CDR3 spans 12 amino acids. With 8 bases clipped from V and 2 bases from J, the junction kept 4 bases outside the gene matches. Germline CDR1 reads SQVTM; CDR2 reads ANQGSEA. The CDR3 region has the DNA TGCAGCTCGGGGACTAGACAAGAGACCCAGTACTTC. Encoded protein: CSSGTRQETQYF.

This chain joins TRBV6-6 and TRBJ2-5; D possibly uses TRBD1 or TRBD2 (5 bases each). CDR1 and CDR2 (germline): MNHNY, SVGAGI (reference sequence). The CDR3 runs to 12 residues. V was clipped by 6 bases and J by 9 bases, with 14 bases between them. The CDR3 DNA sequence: TGTGCCAGCAGATTTTCCGGGGCTTCCCAGTACTTC. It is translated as CASRFSGASQYF.

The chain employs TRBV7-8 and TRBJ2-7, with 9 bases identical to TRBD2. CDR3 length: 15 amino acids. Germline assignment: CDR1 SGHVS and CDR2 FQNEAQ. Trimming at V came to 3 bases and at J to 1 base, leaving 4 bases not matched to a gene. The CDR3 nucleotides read TGTGCCAGCAGCTTTCGTGCGGGAGGGTCCTACGAGCAGTACTTC. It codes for CASSFRAGGSYEQYF.

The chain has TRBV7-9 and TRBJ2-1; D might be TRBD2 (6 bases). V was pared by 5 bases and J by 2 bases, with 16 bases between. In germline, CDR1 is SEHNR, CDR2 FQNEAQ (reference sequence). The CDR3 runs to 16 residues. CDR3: CASSPPTGDAYNEQFF. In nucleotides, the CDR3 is TGTGCCAGCAGCCCACCAACGGGAGACGCCTACAATGAGCAGTTCTTC.

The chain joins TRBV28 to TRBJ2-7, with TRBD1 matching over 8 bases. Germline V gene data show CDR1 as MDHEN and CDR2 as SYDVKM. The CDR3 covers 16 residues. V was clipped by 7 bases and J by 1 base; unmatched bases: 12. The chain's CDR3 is CASTSYSGTGSYEQYF. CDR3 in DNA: TGTGCCAGCACTTCATATTCCGGGACAGGATCCTACGAGCAGTACTTC.

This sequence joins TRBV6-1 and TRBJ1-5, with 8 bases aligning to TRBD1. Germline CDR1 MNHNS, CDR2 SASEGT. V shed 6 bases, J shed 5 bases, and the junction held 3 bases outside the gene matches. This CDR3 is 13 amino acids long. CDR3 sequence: CASSQDRDQPQHF. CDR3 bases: TGTGCCAGCAGCCAGGACAGGGATCAGCCCCAGCATTTT.

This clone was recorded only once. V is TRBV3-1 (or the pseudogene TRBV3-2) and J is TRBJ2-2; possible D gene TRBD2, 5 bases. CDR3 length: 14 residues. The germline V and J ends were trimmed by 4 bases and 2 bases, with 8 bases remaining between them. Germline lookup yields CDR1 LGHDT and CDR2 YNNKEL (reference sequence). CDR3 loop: CASSLDFNTGELFF. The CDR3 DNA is TGTGCCAGCAGCCTGGACTTTAACACCGGGGAGCTGTTTTTT.

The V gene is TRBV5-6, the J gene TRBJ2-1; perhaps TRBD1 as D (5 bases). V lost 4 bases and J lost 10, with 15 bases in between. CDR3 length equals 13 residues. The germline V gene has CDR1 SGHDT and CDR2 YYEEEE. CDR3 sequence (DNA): TGTGCCAGCAGCATTCATAATGGGGCAGAGCAGTTCTTC. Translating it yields CASSIHNGAEQFF.

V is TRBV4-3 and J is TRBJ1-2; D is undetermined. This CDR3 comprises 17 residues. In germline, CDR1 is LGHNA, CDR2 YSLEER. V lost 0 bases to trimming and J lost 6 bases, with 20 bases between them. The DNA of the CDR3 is TGCGCCAGCAGCCAAGATTTCGACCTACCTGGGATTAATGGCTACACCTTC. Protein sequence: CASSQDFDLPGINGYTF.

This CDR3 is CASSLDRAGYGYTF. In nucleotides, the CDR3 is TGTGCCAGCAGCCTCGACAGGGCAGGCTATGGCTACACCTTC. The chain couples TRBV5-6 to TRBJ1-2; 7 bases align to TRBD1. The CDR3 is 14 residues long. Germline CDR1 reads SGHDT; CDR2 reads YYEEEE. J gave up 4 bases and V 4 bases, and 7 bases lay outside the gene matches.

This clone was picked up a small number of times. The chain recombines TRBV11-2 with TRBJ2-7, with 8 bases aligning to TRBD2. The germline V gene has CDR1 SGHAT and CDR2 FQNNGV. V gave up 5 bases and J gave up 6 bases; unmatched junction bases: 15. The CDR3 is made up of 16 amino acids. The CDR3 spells CASSLLSGRSLGEQYF. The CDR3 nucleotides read TGTGCCAGCAGCCTCCTAAGCGGGAGAAGCCTGGGCGAGCAGTACTTC.

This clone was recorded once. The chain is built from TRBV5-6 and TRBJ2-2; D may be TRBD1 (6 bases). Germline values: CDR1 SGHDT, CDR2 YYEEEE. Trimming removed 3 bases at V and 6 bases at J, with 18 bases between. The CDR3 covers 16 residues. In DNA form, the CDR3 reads TGTGCCAGCAGCTCGTACCGGACAGCTATTGCCGGGGAGCTGTTTTTT. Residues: CASSSYRTAIAGELFF.

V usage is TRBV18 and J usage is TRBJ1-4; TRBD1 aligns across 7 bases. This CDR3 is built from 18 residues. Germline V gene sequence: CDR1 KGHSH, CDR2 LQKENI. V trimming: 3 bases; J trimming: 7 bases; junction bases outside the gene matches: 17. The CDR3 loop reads CASSPLPPQGVNSEKLFF. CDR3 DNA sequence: TGTGCCAGCTCACCTCTCCCGCCCCAGGGGGTCAATAGTGAAAAACTGTTTTTT.